Described below is a single T cell receptor beta chain sequence and its context. Its antigen is not identified. This CDR3 is built from 13 residues. V lost 3 bases to trimming and J lost 8 bases, with 13 bases between them. Per the germline V gene, CDR1 is SNHLY and CDR2 is FYNNEI. The record originates from a study of T cell responses to AZD1222 COVID-19 vaccine. Study conclusions and caveats: Reportedly, nearly half the spike-specific TCRs target unmutated variant regions. CD4 TCRs covered the whole spike, strongest at regions 160-218 and 743-854. Rises in breadth and depth of Spike-specific TCRs came after two AZD1222 doses.

Clones were sequenced by immunoSEQ multiplex PCR, and TCRdb holds only the in-frame ones, with some missing. The profile shows more than 80,000 clones, approximately 90% of them singletons. This chain uses TRBV2 with TRBJ1-2; possible D gene TRBD1, 5 bases. The TCR sequence derives from an adult who received the AZD1222 COVID-19 vaccine. This sample comprised peripheral blood, obtained 28 days after the second AZD1222 dose. Here the CDR3 DNA reads TGTGCCAGCAGTGATTGGACACGGACGGGCTACACCTTC. Translation: CASSDWTRTGYTF.